The sequence of this T cell receptor beta chain was determined in a study of cytomegalovirus exposure and HLA in healthy donors. As for the study in general: Membership in the Caucasian-associated ancestry cluster was found for 81% of roughly 400 genotyped donors.

Note on this clone: Its specificity is not known.

This CDR3 region has 16 residues. Germline V gene lookup returns CDR1 SGHDT and CDR2 YYEEEE. Trimming cost V 2 bases and J 1 base; bases outside gene matches: 4. This PCR relied on a set of 60 Vbeta primers and 13 Jbeta primers. Assay used: immunoSEQ multiplex PCR; TCRdb lists only in-frame clones, some missing. The sample yields about 160,000 clones, around four fifths seen once. General study points: Most CMV-associated TCR beta chains were later found to appear HLA-restricted.

The gene calls are TRBV5-6 and TRBJ2-1; 9 nucleotides line up with TRBD2. The sequencing sample was made of PBMCs. The receptor was isolated from a man younger than 35 in good health and CMV-seronegative. In DNA, the CDR3 is TGTGCCAGCAGCTTTGGGAGCGGGGGGTCCTACAATGAGCAGTTCTTC. Residues: CASSFGSGGSYNEQFF.